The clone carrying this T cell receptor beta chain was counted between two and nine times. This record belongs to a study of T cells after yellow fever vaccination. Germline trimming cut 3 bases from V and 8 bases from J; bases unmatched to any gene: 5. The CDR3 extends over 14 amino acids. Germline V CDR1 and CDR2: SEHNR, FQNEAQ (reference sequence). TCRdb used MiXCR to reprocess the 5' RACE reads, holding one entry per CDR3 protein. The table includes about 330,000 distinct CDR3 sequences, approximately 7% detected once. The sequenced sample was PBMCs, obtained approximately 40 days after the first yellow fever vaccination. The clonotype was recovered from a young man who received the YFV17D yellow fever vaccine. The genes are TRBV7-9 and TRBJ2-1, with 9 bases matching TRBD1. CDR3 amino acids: CASSFGTGIDEQFF. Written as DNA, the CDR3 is TGTGCCAGCAGCTTTGGGACAGGGATCGATGAGCAGTTCTTC.